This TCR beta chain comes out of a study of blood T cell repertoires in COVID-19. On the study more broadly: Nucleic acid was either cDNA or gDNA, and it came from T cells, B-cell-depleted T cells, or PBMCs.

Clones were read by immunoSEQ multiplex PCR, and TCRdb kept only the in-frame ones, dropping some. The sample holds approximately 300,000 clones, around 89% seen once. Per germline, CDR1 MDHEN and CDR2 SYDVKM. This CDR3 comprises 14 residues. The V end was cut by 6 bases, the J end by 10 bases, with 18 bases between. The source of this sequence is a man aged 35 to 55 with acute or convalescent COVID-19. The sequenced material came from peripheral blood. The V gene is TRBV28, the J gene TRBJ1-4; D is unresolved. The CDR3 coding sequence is TGTGCCAGCAGCCGACCCTCTCCCGCGGGAAAACTGTTTTTT. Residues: CASSRPSPAGKLFF.